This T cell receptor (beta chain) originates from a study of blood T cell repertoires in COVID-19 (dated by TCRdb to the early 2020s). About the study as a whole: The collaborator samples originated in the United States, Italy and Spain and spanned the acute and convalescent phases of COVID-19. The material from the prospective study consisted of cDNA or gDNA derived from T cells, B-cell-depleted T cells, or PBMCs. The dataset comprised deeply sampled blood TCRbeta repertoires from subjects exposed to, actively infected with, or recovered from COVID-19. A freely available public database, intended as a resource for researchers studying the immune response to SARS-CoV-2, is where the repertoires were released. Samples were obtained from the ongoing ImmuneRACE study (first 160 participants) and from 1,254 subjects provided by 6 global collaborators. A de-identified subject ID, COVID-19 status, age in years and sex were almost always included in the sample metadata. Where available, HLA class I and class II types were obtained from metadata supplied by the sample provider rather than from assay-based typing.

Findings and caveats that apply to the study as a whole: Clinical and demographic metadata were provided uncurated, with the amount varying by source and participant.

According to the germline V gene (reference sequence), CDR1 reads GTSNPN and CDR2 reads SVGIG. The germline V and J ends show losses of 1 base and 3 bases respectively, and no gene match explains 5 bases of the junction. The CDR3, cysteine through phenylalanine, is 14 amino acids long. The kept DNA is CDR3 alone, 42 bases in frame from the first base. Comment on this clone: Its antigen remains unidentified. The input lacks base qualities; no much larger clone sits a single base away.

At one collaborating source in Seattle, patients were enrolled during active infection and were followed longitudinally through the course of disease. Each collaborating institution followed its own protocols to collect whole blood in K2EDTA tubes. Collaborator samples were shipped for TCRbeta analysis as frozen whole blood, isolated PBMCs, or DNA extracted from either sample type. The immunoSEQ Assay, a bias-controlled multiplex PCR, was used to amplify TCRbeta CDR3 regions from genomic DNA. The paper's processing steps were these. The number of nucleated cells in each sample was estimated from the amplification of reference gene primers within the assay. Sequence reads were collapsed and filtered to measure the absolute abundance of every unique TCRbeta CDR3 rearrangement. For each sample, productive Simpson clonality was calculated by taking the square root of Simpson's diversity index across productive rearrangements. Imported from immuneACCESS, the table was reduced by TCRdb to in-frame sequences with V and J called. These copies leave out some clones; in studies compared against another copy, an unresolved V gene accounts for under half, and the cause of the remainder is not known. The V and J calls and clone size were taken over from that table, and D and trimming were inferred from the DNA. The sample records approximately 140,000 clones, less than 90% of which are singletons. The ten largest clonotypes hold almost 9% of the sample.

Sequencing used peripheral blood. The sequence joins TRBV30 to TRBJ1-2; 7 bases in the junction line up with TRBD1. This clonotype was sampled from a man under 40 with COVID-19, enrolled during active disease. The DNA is TGTGCCTGGAGTGACGACAGGGCGGACTATGGCTACACCTTC. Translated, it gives CAWSDDRADYGYTF.